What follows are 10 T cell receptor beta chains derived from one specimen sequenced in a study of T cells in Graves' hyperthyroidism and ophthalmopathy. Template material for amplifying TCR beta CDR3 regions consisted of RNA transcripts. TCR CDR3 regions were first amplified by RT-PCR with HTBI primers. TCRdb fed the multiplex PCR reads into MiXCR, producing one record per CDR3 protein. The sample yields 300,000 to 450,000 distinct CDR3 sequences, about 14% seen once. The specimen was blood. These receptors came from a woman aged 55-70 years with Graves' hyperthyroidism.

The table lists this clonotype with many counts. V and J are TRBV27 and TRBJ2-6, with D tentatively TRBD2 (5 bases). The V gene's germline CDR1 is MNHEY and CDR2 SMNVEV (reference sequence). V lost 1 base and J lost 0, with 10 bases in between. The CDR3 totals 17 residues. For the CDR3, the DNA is TGTGCCAGCAGTTTATTCGTAGCGTCCTCTGGGGCCAACGTCCTGACTTTC. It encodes CASSLFVASSGANVLTF.

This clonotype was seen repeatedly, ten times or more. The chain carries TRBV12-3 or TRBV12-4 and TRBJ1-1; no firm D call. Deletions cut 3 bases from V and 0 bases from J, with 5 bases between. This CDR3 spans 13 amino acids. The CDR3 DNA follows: TGTGCCAGCAGTTTTAACATGAACACTGAAGCTTTCTTT. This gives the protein CASSFNMNTEAFF.

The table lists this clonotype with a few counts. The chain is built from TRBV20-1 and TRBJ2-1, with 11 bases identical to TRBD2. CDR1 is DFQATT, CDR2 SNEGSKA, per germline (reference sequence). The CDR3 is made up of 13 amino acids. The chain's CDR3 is CSPRLAGRNEQFF. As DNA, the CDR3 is TGCAGCCCTCGACTAGCGGGGCGGAATGAGCAGTTCTTC.

CDR3 loop: CASSIKLWGTGNTEAFF. In DNA, the CDR3 is TGTGCCAGTAGTATAAAACTTTGGGGGACAGGGAACACTGAAGCTTTCTTT. V and J are TRBV19 and TRBJ1-1; 8 nucleotides agree with TRBD1. CDR3 length equals 17 residues. Germline assignment: CDR1 LNHDA and CDR2 SQIVND (reference sequence). J was trimmed by 1 base and V by 2 bases; bases with no gene match: 9.

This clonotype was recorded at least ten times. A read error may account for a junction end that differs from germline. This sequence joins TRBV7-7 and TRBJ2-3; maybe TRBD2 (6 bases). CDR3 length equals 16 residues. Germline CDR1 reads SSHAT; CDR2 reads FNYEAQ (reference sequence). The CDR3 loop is CASSLGIAGPTDTQYF. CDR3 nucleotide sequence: TGTGCTAGCAGCTTAGGGATCGCGGGACCCACAGATACGCAGTATTTT.

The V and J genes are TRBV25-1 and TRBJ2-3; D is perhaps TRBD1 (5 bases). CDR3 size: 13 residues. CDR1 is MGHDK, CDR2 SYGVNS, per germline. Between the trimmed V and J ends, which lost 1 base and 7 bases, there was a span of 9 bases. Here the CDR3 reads CASSESGSNTQYF. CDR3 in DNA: TGTGCCAGCAGTGAATCAGGGTCGAATACGCAGTATTTT. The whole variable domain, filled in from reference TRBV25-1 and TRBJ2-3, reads EADIYQTPRYLVIGTGKKITLECSQTMGHDKMYWYQQDPGMELHLIHYSYGVNSTEKGDLSSESTVSRIRTEHFPLTLESARPSHTSQYLCASSESGSNTQYFGPGTRLTVL.

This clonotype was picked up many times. CDR3: CASSQDPGQETQYF. The CDR3 region has the DNA TGTGCCAGCAGCCAAGATCCGGGCCAAGAGACCCAGTACTTC. The chain employs TRBV3-1 and TRBJ2-5; D ambiguous. There are 14 residues in the CDR3. Germline values: CDR1 LGHDT, CDR2 YNNKEL (reference sequence). Trimming removed 0 bases at V and 1 base at J, with 6 bases between.

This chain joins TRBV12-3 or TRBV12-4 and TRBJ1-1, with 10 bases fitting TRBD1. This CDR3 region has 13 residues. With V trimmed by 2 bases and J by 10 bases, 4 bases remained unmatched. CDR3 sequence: CASSLRDRGLAFF. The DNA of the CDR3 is TGTGCCAGCAGTTTAAGGGACAGGGGATTAGCTTTCTTT.

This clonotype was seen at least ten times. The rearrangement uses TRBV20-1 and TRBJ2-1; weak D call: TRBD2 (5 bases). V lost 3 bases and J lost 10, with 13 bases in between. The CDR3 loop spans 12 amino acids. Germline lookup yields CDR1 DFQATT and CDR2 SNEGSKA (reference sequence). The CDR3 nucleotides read TGCAGTGCTAGTTCCCTCAAGCGGGAGCAGTTCTTC. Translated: CSASSLKREQFF.

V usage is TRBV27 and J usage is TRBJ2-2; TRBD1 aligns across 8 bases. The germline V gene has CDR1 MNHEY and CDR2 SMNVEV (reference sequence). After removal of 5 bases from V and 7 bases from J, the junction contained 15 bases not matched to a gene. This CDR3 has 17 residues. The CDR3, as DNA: TGTGCCAGCAGTCTGACCCGGGCAGGGGGCGCCGACGGGGAGCTGTTTTTT. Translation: CASSLTRAGGADGELFF.